What follows are 27 T cell receptor beta chains derived from one specimen sequenced in a study of long-term antiretroviral therapy in people with HIV. Survey level was the resolution at which the v3.0 immunoSEQ assay ran. Profiling relied on immunoSEQ multiplex PCR, and the TCRdb table lists in-frame clones only, not all of them. This table holds some 31,000 clones, 65% to 80% found once. Sequencing was performed on unsorted PBMCs, taken 3.1 years after starting antiretroviral therapy. The receptors originated from a woman aged 50 to 60 with HIV.

DNA of the CDR3: TGCGCCAGCTCATCCCAGGGGCGCAATCAGCCCCAGCATTTT. Translating gives CASSSQGRNQPQHF. V usage is TRBV10-2 and J usage is TRBJ1-5; D possibly corresponds to TRBD1 (6 bases). Germline V CDR1 and CDR2: WSHSY, SAAADI. CDR3 length equals 14 residues. Between the trimmed V and J ends, which lost 8 bases and 2 bases, there was a span of 13 bases.

The rearrangement links TRBV9 to TRBJ2-2; no reliable D call. The CDR3 is 12 amino acids. V was clipped by 9 bases and J by 3 bases, with 9 bases between them. The germline gives CDR1 SGDLS, CDR2 YYNGEE. The CDR3 region is CATTDYTGELFF. The CDR3 DNA is TGTGCCACGACCGATTACACCGGGGAGCTGTTTTTT. The whole variable domain, remainder taken from reference TRBV9 and TRBJ2-2, is DSGVTQTPKHLITATGQRVTLRCSPRSGDLSVYWYQQSLDQGLQFLIQYYNGEERAKGNILERFSAQQFPDLHSELNLSSLELGDSALYFCATTDYTGELFFGEGSRLTVL.

The V call is TRBV2, the J call TRBJ1-6; the D is unclear. V dropped 3 bases and J dropped 8 bases, with 11 bases sitting between them. Germline V gene sequence: CDR1 SNHLY, CDR2 FYNNEI. The CDR3 length is 14 residues. DNA of the CDR3: TGTGCCAGCAGTGAGCCACAAACGGATTCACCCCTCCACTTT. Translated, it gives CASSEPQTDSPLHF.

The chain couples TRBV11-2 to TRBJ2-1, with D unresolved. Germline assignment: CDR1 SGHAT and CDR2 FQNNGV. Trimming left V 4 bases short and J 4 bases short, with 8 bases between. This CDR3 spans 13 amino acids. CDR3 sequence reads: CASSSDSYNEQFF. CDR3 bases: TGTGCCAGCAGCTCTGACTCTTACAATGAGCAGTTCTTC.

This clone was observed once. The rearrangement uses TRBV6-1 and TRBJ2-6; perhaps D is TRBD1 or TRBD2 (5 bases each). V was trimmed by 11 bases and J by 2 bases, leaving 7 bases between them. Germline CDR1 and CDR2: MNHNS and SASEGT. The CDR3 is 12 amino acids. In DNA form, the CDR3 reads TGTGCCGGGGGACCTGGGGCCAACGTCCTGACTTTC. Translation: CAGGPGANVLTF.

J is TRBJ2-6 and V is TRBV5-1, with 11 bases fitting TRBD1. Germline CDR1 reads SGHRS; CDR2 reads YFSETQ. Losses at the gene ends were 4 bases for V and 4 bases for J; bases not matched to a gene: 7. The CDR3 spans 17 residues. The CDR3 DNA follows: TGCGCCAGCAGCCCCGGACAGGGGGCTGCAGGGGCCAACGTCCTGACTTTC. Its protein product is CASSPGQGAAGANVLTF.

The chain uses TRBV5-1 and TRBJ2-3, with D possibly TRBD2 on 7 matching bases. There are 16 residues in the CDR3. V shed 6 bases and J shed 1 base, with 18 bases lying between them. Per the germline V gene, CDR1 is SGHRS and CDR2 is YFSETQ. Here the CDR3 DNA reads TGCGCCAGCAAGGTGGGGGGGCTAATCCGCACAGATACGCAGTATTTT. Protein product: CASKVGGLIRTDTQYF.

The chain links TRBV2 to TRBJ2-2; maybe TRBD1 (5 bases). CDR1 SNHLY and CDR2 FYNNEI come from the germline V gene. V lost 1 base and J lost 9, with 9 bases in between. The CDR3 contains 13 residues. The CDR3 region has the DNA TGTGCCAGCAGTGAAGGGACACGCTGGGAGCTGTTTTTT. It yields the protein CASSEGTRWELFF.

The chain recombines TRBV6-5 with TRBJ1-5; 9 bases line up with TRBD1. This CDR3 spans 15 amino acids. In germline, CDR1 is MNHEY, CDR2 SVGAGI. V shed 0 bases, J shed 5 bases, and the junction held 2 bases outside the gene matches. CDR3 sequence: CASSYSGQGYQPQHF. The DNA for the CDR3 is TGTGCCAGCAGTTACTCGGGACAGGGATATCAGCCCCAGCATTTT.

The chain is built from TRBV27 and TRBJ2-2; 9 nucleotides align to TRBD1. The V gene's germline CDR1 is MNHEY and CDR2 SMNVEV (reference sequence). The CDR3 sequence is 17 residues long. V lost 2 bases, J lost 6 bases, and 10 bases stayed unmatched. The chain's CDR3 is CASSLRPGQGFSGELFF. CDR3 coding DNA: TGTGCCAGCAGTTTAAGGCCGGGACAGGGATTTTCCGGGGAGCTGTTTTTT.

This rearrangement joins TRBV7-9 to TRBJ2-1, with TRBD2 matching 14 bases. Unmatched junction bases numbered 17, after V lost 4 bases and J lost 9 bases. Germline V CDR1 and CDR2: SEHNR, FQNEAQ (reference sequence). The CDR3 extends over 19 amino acids. The CDR3: CASSWDRVLTSGGDIEQFF. Written as DNA, the CDR3 is TGTGCCAGCAGCTGGGACAGGGTTTTGACTAGCGGGGGGGATATTGAGCAGTTCTTC.

The chain has TRBV7-2 and TRBJ2-7; unclear D gene. Germline lookup yields CDR1 SGHTA and CDR2 FQGNSA. Trimming pared 1 base from V and 0 bases from J, leaving 7 bases between. The CDR3 is 14 residues long. The CDR3 coding sequence is TGTGCCAGCAGCTTAGTTGTAAGCTCCTACGAGCAGTACGTC. As protein: CASSLVVSSYEQYV.

J is TRBJ2-1 and V is TRBV15; TRBD2 matches 13 bases. There are 16 residues in the CDR3. Germline loops: CDR1 LNHNV, CDR2 YYDKDF (reference sequence). The trim removed 0 bases at V and 7 bases at J, leaving 3 bases unmatched. CDR3 sequence: CATSRDPLAGGNEQFF. The CDR3 coding sequence is TGTGCCACCAGCAGAGATCCACTAGCGGGGGGGAATGAGCAGTTCTTC.

This chain uses TRBV4-2 with TRBJ2-2; weak D call: TRBD2 (6 bases). Trimming removed 2 bases from V and 3 bases from J, with 16 bases in between. Germline V gene data show CDR1 as LGHNA and CDR2 as YNFKEQ. This CDR3 is 17 amino acids long. CDR3 region: CASSQREWRGDTGELFF. Written as DNA, the CDR3 is TGTGCCAGCAGCCAAAGAGAGTGGCGGGGTGACACCGGGGAGCTGTTTTTT.

This clone occurred a few times. The chain links TRBV19 to TRBJ1-6; D may be TRBD1 (5 bases). CDR3 length: 14 residues. Trimming cost V 6 bases and J 7 bases, with 13 bases left between them. CDR1 is LNHDA, CDR2 SQIVND, per germline (reference sequence). CDR3 DNA: TGTGCCAGTAGGACCGGGGCCCAAAATTCACCCCTCCACTTT. As protein: CASRTGAQNSPLHF.

The CDR3 DNA reads as TGTGCCAGCGCCTTGGGGGGATACAATGAGCAGTTCTTC. It yields the protein CASALGGYNEQFF. The chain has TRBV2 and TRBJ2-1; tentatively, D is TRBD2 (6 bases). V gave up 8 bases and J gave up 4 bases, with 12 bases separating them. The CDR3 spans 13 residues. Per the germline V gene, CDR1 is SNHLY and CDR2 is FYNNEI.

This clone was seen only a few times. The rearrangement links TRBV6-5 to TRBJ1-6; a possible D gene is TRBD1 (6 bases). Germline V gene data show CDR1 as MNHEY and CDR2 as SVGAGI. V lost 2 bases to trimming and J lost 14 bases, with 13 bases between them. The CDR3 length is 13 residues. The CDR3 is CASSYIGGLTLHF. The CDR3 DNA follows: TGTGCCAGCAGTTACATCGGGGGCTTGACCCTCCACTTT.

V usage is TRBV11-2 and J usage is TRBJ2-5; unclear D gene. Germline V gives CDR1 SGHAT, CDR2 FQNNGV. Trimming removed 5 bases from V and 4 bases from J, with 8 bases in between. The CDR3 length is 12 residues. The CDR3 bases are TGTGCCAGCAGCCTCCTCGGAGAGACCCAGTACTTC. It yields the protein CASSLLGETQYF.

The V call is TRBV14, the J call TRBJ1-2, with TRBD1 as a possible D gene (6 bases). Trimming shortened V by 0 bases and J by 4 bases, and 15 bases separated the two germline ends. In germline, CDR1 is SGHDN, CDR2 FVKESK. This CDR3 contains 16 residues. The CDR3 DNA is TGTGCCAGCAGCCAAGATCCCCGAGGGGGGATCTATGGCTACACCTTC. This sequence encodes CASSQDPRGGIYGYTF. Complete variable domain (other parts from reference TRBV14 and TRBJ1-2): EAGVTQFPSHSVIEKGQTVTLRCDPISGHDNLYWYRRVMGKEIKFLLHFVKESKQDESGMPNNRFLAERTGGTYSTLKVQPAELEDSGVYFCASSQDPRGGIYGYTFGSGTRLTVV.

The chain couples TRBV11-2 to TRBJ1-3; D is perhaps TRBD1 (5 bases). V dropped 4 bases and J dropped 0 bases, with 10 bases sitting between them. This CDR3 comprises 15 residues. Per germline, CDR1 SGHAT and CDR2 FQNNGV. CDR3 nucleotide sequence: TGTGCCAGCAGCTATACAGGTGCCTCTGGAAACACCATATATTTT. Its translation: CASSYTGASGNTIYF.

The CDR3 loop reads CASSLAPGQGTGELFF. The CDR3 DNA sequence: TGTGCCAGCAGCTTAGCACCGGGACAGGGCACCGGGGAGCTGTTTTTT. The V call is TRBV7-6, the J call TRBJ2-2, with 9 bases that match TRBD1. From germline, CDR1 is SGHVS and CDR2 FNYEAQ. This CDR3 has 16 residues. V lost 0 bases to trimming and J lost 4 bases; unmatched junction nucleotides: 3.

The V and J genes are TRBV14 and TRBJ1-2, with D hard to call. Trimming took off 0 bases at V and 4 bases at J, with 12 bases between the two ends. This CDR3 is 15 amino acids long. Germline V gene sequence: CDR1 SGHDN, CDR2 FVKESK. The CDR3 loop is CASSQDRYFRYGYTF. The CDR3 nucleotides are TGTGCCAGCAGCCAAGATAGGTATTTTCGCTATGGCTACACCTTC.

This sequence joins TRBV5-1 and TRBJ1-2, with no clear D. CDR1 and CDR2 from the germline V gene are SGHRS and YFSETQ. V lost 0 bases and J lost 5, with 8 bases in between. The CDR3 loop spans 13 amino acids. CDR3 residues: CASSLDLGYGYTF. In nucleotides, the CDR3 is TGCGCCAGCAGCTTGGATCTCGGTTATGGCTACACCTTC.

Regarding this clone: The junction and the germline gene differ at one end; a read error may be behind it. The chain joins TRBV19 to TRBJ2-5; D uncertain. Looked up from germline, CDR1 is LNHDA and CDR2 is SQIVND (reference sequence). This CDR3 spans 15 amino acids. The CDR3 sequence: CASSRYPTKKETQYF. The CDR3 nucleotides read TGTGCCAGCAGTAGGTACCCGACGAAAAAAGAGACCCAGTACTTC.

The rearrangement uses TRBV4-1 and TRBJ2-3; TRBD1 agrees at 7 bases. Germline lookup yields CDR1 MGHRA and CDR2 YSYEKL. Trimming at V came to 4 bases and at J to 5 bases, leaving 3 bases not matched to a gene. This CDR3 spans 13 amino acids. The DNA for the CDR3 is TGCGCCAGCAGCCTCAGGACAGGAGATACGCAGTATTTT. Its protein product is CASSLRTGDTQYF.

The chain uses TRBV12-5 and TRBJ2-3; 11 bases align to TRBD2. CDR3 length equals 14 residues. Germline values: CDR1 LGHNT, CDR2 FRNRAP. Germline trimming cut 7 bases from V and 6 bases from J; bases unmatched to any gene: 6. Written as DNA, the CDR3 is TGTGCTAGTGCTGTGACTAGCGGGGCGGATACGCAGTATTTT. Protein product: CASAVTSGADTQYF.

The genes are TRBV7-3 and TRBJ2-3; TRBD2 aligns across 8 bases. CDR3 length equals 14 residues. Trimming at V came to 3 bases and at J to 4 bases, leaving 3 bases not matched to a gene. In germline, CDR1 is SGHTA, CDR2 FQGTGA. The CDR3 DNA follows: TGTGCCAGCAGCTTCGGGGGGGGACCAGATACGCAGTATTTT. Encoded protein: CASSFGGGPDTQYF. Looking up the rest from reference TRBV7-3 and TRBJ2-3 gives the full variable domain: GAGVSQTPSNKVTEKGKYVELRCDPISGHTALYWYRQSLGQGPEFLIYFQGTGAADDSGLPNDRFFAVRPEGSVSTLKIQRTERGDSAVYLCASSFGGGPDTQYFGPGTRLTVL.